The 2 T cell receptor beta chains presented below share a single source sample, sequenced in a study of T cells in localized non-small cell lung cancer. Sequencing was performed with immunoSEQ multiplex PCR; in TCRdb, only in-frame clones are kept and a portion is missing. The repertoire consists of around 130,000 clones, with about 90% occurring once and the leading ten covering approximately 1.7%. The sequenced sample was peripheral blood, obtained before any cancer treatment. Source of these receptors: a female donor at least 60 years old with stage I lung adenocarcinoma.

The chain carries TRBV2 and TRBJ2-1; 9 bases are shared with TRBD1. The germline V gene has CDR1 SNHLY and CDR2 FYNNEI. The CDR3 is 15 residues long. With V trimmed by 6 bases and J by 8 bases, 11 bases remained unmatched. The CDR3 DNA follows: TGTGCCAGCAGCCACCGGGACAGGGTGGTCGATGAGCAGTTCTTC. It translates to CASSHRDRVVDEQFF.

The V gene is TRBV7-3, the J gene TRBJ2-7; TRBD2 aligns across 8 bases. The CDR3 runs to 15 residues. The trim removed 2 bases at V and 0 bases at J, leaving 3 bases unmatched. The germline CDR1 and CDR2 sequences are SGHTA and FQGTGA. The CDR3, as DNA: TGTGCCAGCAGCTTAGAGAGCGGGAGCTCCTACGAGCAGTACTTC. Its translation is CASSLESGSSYEQYF.